This note documents a single T cell receptor beta chain sequence. Its antigen is as yet unknown. Every individual CD8+ T cell subset underwent sorting in triplicate at more than 250,000 cells apiece. This sample stems from a study of CXCR3-negative and CXCR3-positive naive CD8 T cells. CDR1 and CDR2 from the germline V gene are MRHNA and SNTAGT. This CDR3 is built from 15 residues. The study's findings and limits: TRBV-TRBJ usage was similar across naive CXCR3 subsets but distinct in memory cells. CXCR3-positive naive cells had TRB CDR3s that were more hydrophobic than CXCR3-negative naive cells had.

With UMI labels, 5' RACE was used to prepare the TRB cDNA libraries. Each CDR3 protein gets one entry in TCRdb, which reprocessed the 5' RACE reads and gives no DNA. There are over 100,000 distinct CDR3 sequences in the sample, with 0.36% held by the top ten. The rearrangement uses TRBV6-4 and TRBJ2-1. This receptor was obtained from a human donor in good health. Some clones in this sample may be carry-over from other donors' samples. The specimen sequenced was naive CXCR3+ CD8+ T cells from blood. Subset described: CD45RO-CCR7+CD27+CD95- naive CD8+ T cells expressing CXCR3 (TNR3+). The chain's CDR3 is CASSDLGSSYNEQFF.